A selection of T cell receptor beta chains follows, all from one sample in a study of tissue T cells after allogeneic stem cell transplantation. Data came from immunoSEQ multiplex PCR; TCRdb stores just in-frame clones and leaves some out. Here the sample spans several thousand clones, around 70% being singletons. The starting material was tissue from the stomach, obtained at autopsy. The receptors were sampled from a woman aged 18-55 years with breast cancer. CDR3s include the opening cysteine and the closing phenylalanine or tryptophan. A D gene is named only where the DNA matches it firmly. Clone size, where shown, is once, few, many, or a class for clones that have expanded.

>TRBV28|TRBD2|TRBJ2-3|once
TGTGCCAGCAGTCTAGCGGGAGGACGCACAGATACGCAGTATTTT
CASSLAGGRTDTQYF
>TRBV6-2/TRBV6-3|TRBD1|TRBJ1-2|once
TGTGCCAGCAGCTTCGGACAGGGGGCTGGCTACACCTTC
CASSFGQGAGYTF
>TRBV11-2|.|TRBJ2-7|few
TGTGCCAGCAGCTCCCTGCGGAGGGGAGTCGGCTACGAGCAGTACTTC
CASSSLRRGVGYEQYF
>TRBV19|.|TRBJ2-4|.
TGTGGTAATGGGCAGCAGTACTTC
CGNGQQYF
>TRBV28|TRBD1|TRBJ1-1|.
TGTGCCAGCAGCCTCGACCCAGACAGGGCGAACACTGAAGCTTTCTTT
CASSLDPDRANTEAFF
>TRBV21-1|.|TRBJ1-6|few
TGTGCCAGCAGCAAAGGTCGGGACAGGGGGCAGCCACCCCTCCACTTT
CASSKGRDRGQPPLHF
>TRBV27|.|TRBJ2-7|.
TGTGCCAGCAGTGCCGTCGGGCAGGGGCTTTTCTCCTACGAGCAGTACTTC
CASSAVGQGLFSYEQYF
>TRBV5-5|.|TRBJ1-3|.
TGTGCCAGCAGCTATACCGGGGCCTCCTCTGGAAACACCATATATTTT
CASSYTGASSGNTIYF
>TRBV28|TRBD2|TRBJ2-2|few
TGTGCCAGCAGTCGACTGGGACTAGCGGGAGCCAGCACCGGGGAGCTGTTTTTT
CASSRLGLAGASTGELFF
>TRBV20-1|.|TRBJ1-4|.
TGCAGTGCCCCCCGCTCCGGGACGGCGATTTTT
CSAPRSGTAIF
>TRBV7-9|TRBD1|TRBJ1-2|.
TGTGCCAGCAGCACAGGGGACTTTTATGGCTACACCTTC
CASSTGDFYGYTF
>TRBV18|TRBD1|TRBJ1-6|.
TGTGCCAGCTCACCGGAGGGACAGGGTACACCCCTCCACTTT
CASSPEGQGTPLHF
>TRBV25-1|.|TRBJ1-2|.
TGTGCCAGCAGTGAAGGGGGGAGTGGCTACACCTTC
CASSEGGSGYTF
>TRBV9|.|TRBJ2-1|.
TGTGCCAGCAGCGCAGAGGGGGGAGGGTATGAGCAGTTCTTC
CASSAEGGGYEQFF
>TRBV6-4|TRBD2|TRBJ2-2|.
TGTGCCAGCAGTGCCGGCGGGGGGGACACCGGGGAGCTGTTTTTT
CASSAGGGDTGELFF
>TRBV29-1|TRBD2|TRBJ2-1|.
TGCAGCGGGGGAAGCGGGAGGGATGAGCAGTTCTTC
CSGGSGRDEQFF
>TRBV27|.|TRBJ1-3|few
TGTGCCAGCAGTCCTCGAGGCTCTGGAAACACCATATATTTT
CASSPRGSGNTIYF
>TRBV9|TRBD1|TRBJ2-5|few
TGTGCCAGCAGCCCACCGACAGGGGGATTACAAGAGACCCAGTACTTC
CASSPPTGGLQETQYF
>TRBV5-1|.|TRBJ1-6|.
TGCGCCAGCAGCTTGACCTATCGACAGTATAATTCACCCCTCCACTTT
CASSLTYRQYNSPLHF
>TRBV5-4|.|TRBJ1-2|medium-sized
TGTGCCAGCAGCTTGGGTCCCCCAGGGGCGTATAACTATGGCTACACCTTC
CASSLGPPGAYNYGYTF
>TRBV4-3|TRBD1|TRBJ2-5|.
TGCGCCAGCAGCCCACAGGGACAGGGGGCGGTGGGCACACAAGAGACCCAGTACTTC
CASSPQGQGAVGTQETQYF
>TRBV19|.|TRBJ2-3|.
TGTGCCAGTAGTATGGGAGGGGGTATCACAGATACGCAGTATTTT
CASSMGGGITDTQYF
>TRBV10-3|.|TRBJ1-1|few
TGTGCCATACGAACCGGGGTGAACACTGAAGCTTTCTTT
CAIRTGVNTEAFF
>TRBV27|.|TRBJ2-7|.
TGTGCCAGCAAGGGATCGACATGGCCCTACGAGCAGTACTTC
CASKGSTWPYEQYF
>TRBV7-2|TRBD2|TRBJ2-1|.
TGTGCCAGCAGCTTGCTAGCGGGAGAGGACAATGAGCAGTTCTTC
CASSLLAGEDNEQFF
>TRBV11-1|.|TRBJ2-1|.
TGTGCCAGCAGCCCTAACCGGGACTACAATGAGCAGTTCTTC
CASSPNRDYNEQFF
>TRBV29-1|.|TRBJ2-5|.
TGCAGCGCCAGAAAGGGACCCCTAGAAGAGACCCAGTACTTC
CSARKGPLEETQYF
>TRBV5-1|.|TRBJ2-7|.
TGCGCCAGCAGCTTGGGCGGCACTTCTTTCCGCCCCTACGAGCAGTACTTC
CASSLGGTSFRPYEQYF
>TRBV19|.|TRBJ1-5|.
TGTGCCAGTACCACAGCCCCACCACCGCCCTATAGCAATCAGCCCCAGCATTTT
CASTTAPPPPYSNQPQHF
>TRBV5-4|.|TRBJ1-1|few
TGTGCCAGCAGCTTGGCTGCGAACACTGAAGCTTTCTTT
CASSLAANTEAFF
>TRBV10-3|TRBD1|TRBJ1-5|few
TGTGCCATCAGTGATACAGGGGGTTTGGAGCCCCAGCATTTT
CAISDTGGLEPQHF
>TRBV19|.|TRBJ1-1|.
TGTGCCAGTAAACGGGGCCTGAACACTGAAGCTTTCTTT
CASKRGLNTEAFF
>TRBV19|.|TRBJ1-1|few
TGTGCCAGTAGTATAGTATCGCACACTGAAGCTTTCTTT
CASSIVSHTEAFF
>TRBV19|.|TRBJ1-5|few
TGTGCCAGTATGGCGACAGACCATAGCAATCAGCCCCAGCATTTT
CASMATDHSNQPQHF
>TRBV7-8|.|TRBJ2-3|.
TGTGCCAGCAGCAGCCCCTCCACAGATACGCAGTATTTT
CASSSPSTDTQYF
>TRBV5-1|.|TRBJ1-2|.
TGCGCCAGCAGCCCGGCCGGGACGACTAACTATGGCTACACCTTC
CASSPAGTTNYGYTF
>TRBV6-2/TRBV6-3|.|TRBJ1-4|.
TGTGCCAGCAGTTTCCCCGGCCAGCATGAAAAACTGTTTTTT
CASSFPGQHEKLFF
>TRBV2|TRBD2|TRBJ2-1|.
TGTGCCAGCAGTCAGGGACTAGCGGGAGTTGGGCTCTTC
CASSQGLAGVGLF
>TRBV24-1|TRBD1|TRBJ2-3|.
TGTGCCACCCAGGGGGCGGGCACAGATACGCAGTATTTT
CATQGAGTDTQYF
>TRBV7-2|.|TRBJ2-7|.
TGTGCCAGCAGCTTTAAGTTCGGGGAAGGGTACGAGCAGTACTTC
CASSFKFGEGYEQYF
>TRBV7-2|.|TRBJ2-7|.
TGTGCCAGCAGCTCCTCCCCCTCCTACGAGCAGTACTTC
CASSSSPSYEQYF
>TRBV5-1|.|TRBJ1-1|.
TGCGCCAGCAGCTTGGTGGCAGGGGCCATCCTTGGCGATTTCTTT
CASSLVAGAILGDFF
>TRBV12-3/TRBV12-4|.|TRBJ2-1|few
TGTGCCAGCAGTTTACGACCCAATGAGCAGTTCTTC
CASSLRPNEQFF
>TRBV19|TRBD1|TRBJ2-3|.
TGTGCCAGTAGGCCTCTTTTCCGTCCAGGGGGCGGCACAGATACGCAGTATTTT
CASRPLFRPGGGTDTQYF
>TRBV11-3|.|TRBJ2-7|once
TGTGCCAGCAGCTTAGTCGCGGGCCCGGACGAGCAGTACTTC
CASSLVAGPDEQYF
>TRBV12-5|TRBD1|TRBJ2-7|.
TGTGCTAGTGGTTTGGACAGGGGTTACGAGCAGTACTTC
CASGLDRGYEQYF
>TRBV19|.|TRBJ2-2|.
TGTGCCAGCGGGACGGGACCCGGGGTGGGGGAGCTGTTTTTT
CASGTGPGVGELFF
>TRBV11-3|TRBD1|TRBJ2-2|.
TGTGCCAGCAGCTCCGGGACAGCGAACACCGGGGAGCTGTTTTTT
CASSSGTANTGELFF